This TCR beta chain was documented in a study of blood T cells in healthy people across ages. This CDR3 has 17 residues. The germline V gene has CDR1 MNHEY and CDR2 SMNVEV (reference sequence). V lost 1 base and J lost 5, with 21 bases in between. This clonotype was counted a few times. For the second PCR, which ran for 7 to 11 cycles, a sample-barcoded 5' primer and a J-beta primer mix were used. Each CDR3 protein gets one entry after TCRdb re-called the 5' RACE reads with MiXCR. Among roughly 1.5 million distinct CDR3 sequences listed, 42% were seen once. Sequencing was done on a sample of blood. The receptor comes from a woman younger than 35 in good health. The rearrangement joins TRBV27 to TRBJ2-7, with D perhaps TRBD2 (5 bases). Here the CDR3 DNA reads TGTGCCAGCAGTTTATTCGCTCGGAGGAACCTTGGCGACGAGCAGTACTTC. Translating gives CASSLFARRNLGDEQYF.